This entry lists 15 T cell receptor beta chains sequenced from one sample in a study of blood T cell repertoires in COVID-19. This table comes from immunoSEQ multiplex PCR, and its TCRdb copy is limited to in-frame clones, with some not included. This table has some 270,000 clones, roughly 89% appearing once. The source material was peripheral blood. Every receptor here comes from a man aged 25 to 40 with acute or convalescent COVID-19.

The chain uses TRBV5-1 and TRBJ2-7, with TRBD2 matching 11 bases. CDR1 and CDR2 from the germline V gene are SGHRS and YFSETQ. This CDR3 is built from 15 residues. Trimming cost V 4 bases and J 4 bases; bases outside gene matches: 7. The CDR3 DNA follows: TGCGCCAGCAGCCAGACTAGCGGGAACTTGTACGAGCAGTACTTC. Its translation: CASSQTSGNLYEQYF.

This rearrangement joins TRBV5-4 to TRBJ1-1; tentatively, D is TRBD1 (5 bases). The CDR3 is 14 residues long. CDR1 and CDR2 from the germline V gene are SGHNT and YYREEE (reference sequence). V was shortened by 7 bases and J by 3 bases, with 16 bases between the two germline ends. The CDR3 region is CASAIYGGYTEAFF. Here the CDR3 DNA reads TGTGCCAGCGCCATTTATGGGGGGTACACTGAAGCTTTCTTT.

The chain carries TRBV5-4 and TRBJ2-7; the D is unclear. V gave up 4 bases and J gave up 6 bases, with 17 bases separating them. The germline CDR1 and CDR2 sequences are SGHNT and YYREEE (reference sequence). This CDR3 contains 14 residues. The CDR3: CASSALDSSVEQYF. As DNA, the CDR3 is TGTGCCAGCAGCGCCCTCGACTCGTCGGTCGAGCAGTACTTC.

The rearrangement joins TRBV4-1 to TRBJ2-1; D unresolved. The CDR3 has 15 residues. V was cut by 0 bases and J by 0 bases, with 6 bases left in between. Germline V lookup: CDR1 MGHRA, CDR2 YSYEKL. CDR3 in DNA: TGCGCCAGCAGCCAAGAGGCTAGCTCCTACAATGAGCAGTTCTTC. This encodes CASSQEASSYNEQFF.

The rearrangement joins TRBV9 to TRBJ2-1; 9 bases are a match to TRBD2. After removal of 0 bases from V and 3 bases from J, the junction contained 13 bases not matched to a gene. The CDR3 sequence is 19 residues long. CDR1 is SGDLS, CDR2 YYNGEE, per germline. The CDR3 DNA reads TGTGCCAGCAGCGTAGCGATTGGTAGCGGGGGACATAACTACAATGAGCAGTTCTTC. Translated: CASSVAIGSGGHNYNEQFF.

CDR3 sequence: CASSLPRYGYTF. The DNA of the CDR3 is TGTGCCAGCAGTCTTCCGCGCTATGGCTACACCTTC. This chain uses TRBV28 with TRBJ1-2; no definite D call. V lost 5 bases to trimming and J lost 4 bases, with 8 bases between them. This CDR3 contains 12 residues. Germline lookup yields CDR1 MDHEN and CDR2 SYDVKM.

The rearrangement uses TRBV28 and TRBJ2-1, with 8 bases fitting TRBD1. Germline loops: CDR1 MDHEN, CDR2 SYDVKM. This CDR3 is built from 15 residues. V shed 9 bases, J shed 9 bases, and the junction held 16 bases outside the gene matches. CDR3 DNA sequence: TGTGCCAGTATGGAACCGGGACAGGCTTCGGGTGAGCAGTTCTTC. Translated: CASMEPGQASGEQFF. Full variable domain (missing parts from reference TRBV28 and TRBJ2-1): DVKVTQSSRYLVKRTGEKVFLECVQDMDHENMFWYRQDPGLGLRLIYFSYDVKMKEKGDIPEGYSVSREKKERFSLILESASTNQTSMYLCASMEPGQASGEQFFGPGTRLTVL.

In the case of this clone: This sample also contains other DNA sequences that code for the same CDR3. The chain recombines TRBV18 with TRBJ1-4; the D is unclear. CDR3 size: 13 residues. V shed 2 bases and J shed 4 bases, with 5 bases lying between them. CDR1 and CDR2 (germline): KGHSH, LQKENI. CDR3 sequence reads: CASSPGLNEKLFF. The CDR3 region has the DNA TGTGCCAGCTCACCAGGGCTTAATGAAAAACTGTTTTTT.

The CDR3: CASSPSQGSGNTIYF. DNA of the CDR3: TGTGCCAGCAGCCCATCACAGGGTTCCGGAAACACCATATATTTT. The V call is TRBV7-6, the J call TRBJ1-3; a possible D gene is TRBD1 (6 bases). The ends were cut back, 5 bases at V and 4 bases at J, with 15 bases in the middle. Per the germline V gene, CDR1 is SGHVS and CDR2 is FNYEAQ. CDR3 length equals 15 residues.

V is TRBV5-6 and J is TRBJ1-2, with 12 bases lining up with TRBD1. The CDR3 is made up of 15 amino acids. In germline, CDR1 is SGHDT, CDR2 YYEEEE. V lost 0 bases and J lost 8; bases outside the gene matches: 5. The CDR3 protein is CASSLAGTGGSGYTF. The CDR3 DNA reads as TGTGCCAGCAGCTTGGCCGGGACAGGGGGCAGCGGCTACACCTTC.

J is TRBJ2-2 and V is TRBV2, with D possibly being TRBD2 (7 bases). The V end was cut by 8 bases, the J end by 5 bases, with 18 bases between. The CDR3 extends over 15 amino acids. From germline, CDR1 is SNHLY and CDR2 FYNNEI. DNA for the CDR3: TGTGCCAGCCGGAGGGGGGGGCAGGGGACCGGGGAGCTGTTTTTT. Amino acid sequence: CASRRGGQGTGELFF.

The J gene is TRBJ1-1, the V gene TRBV2; D gene ambiguous. V was trimmed by 3 bases and J by 5 bases, leaving 7 bases between them. The CDR3 loop spans 12 amino acids. Germline values: CDR1 SNHLY, CDR2 FYNNEI. The DNA of the CDR3 is TGTGCCAGCAGTGAGTGGCAGACTGAAGCTTTCTTT. Amino acids: CASSEWQTEAFF. The whole variable domain, remainder taken from reference TRBV2 and TRBJ1-1, is EPEVTQTPSHQVTQMGQEVILRCVPISNHLYFYWYRQILGQKVEFLVSFYNNEISEKSEIFDDQFSVERPDGSNFTLKIRSTKLEDSAMYFCASSEWQTEAFFGQGTRLTVV.

The chain couples TRBV28 to TRBJ1-5; 7 bases line up with TRBD1. The CDR3 consists of 15 residues. Germline lookup yields CDR1 MDHEN and CDR2 SYDVKM. The V and J ends lost 6 bases and 0 bases, in that order; junction bases with no gene match: 5. CDR3 sequence reads: CASSVDRASNQPQHF. In DNA form, the CDR3 reads TGTGCCAGCAGCGTCGACAGGGCTAGCAATCAGCCCCAGCATTTT.

The rearrangement joins TRBV27 to TRBJ2-1, with D uncertain. V lost 7 bases to trimming and J lost 6 bases, with 19 bases between them. This CDR3 comprises 15 residues. The germline V gene encodes CDR1 MNHEY and CDR2 SMNVEV (reference sequence). CDR3 residues: CASTTTGVVGNEQFF. The CDR3, as DNA: TGTGCCAGCACCACAACCGGAGTGGTAGGCAATGAGCAGTTCTTC.

The chain uses TRBV6-5 and TRBJ2-5; D not certain. V lost 2 bases and J lost 2, with 6 bases in between. This CDR3 comprises 13 residues. CDR1 MNHEY and CDR2 SVGAGI come from the germline V gene. CDR3 protein: CASSYIRQETQYF. DNA for the CDR3: TGTGCCAGCAGTTACATCCGGCAAGAGACCCAGTACTTC.